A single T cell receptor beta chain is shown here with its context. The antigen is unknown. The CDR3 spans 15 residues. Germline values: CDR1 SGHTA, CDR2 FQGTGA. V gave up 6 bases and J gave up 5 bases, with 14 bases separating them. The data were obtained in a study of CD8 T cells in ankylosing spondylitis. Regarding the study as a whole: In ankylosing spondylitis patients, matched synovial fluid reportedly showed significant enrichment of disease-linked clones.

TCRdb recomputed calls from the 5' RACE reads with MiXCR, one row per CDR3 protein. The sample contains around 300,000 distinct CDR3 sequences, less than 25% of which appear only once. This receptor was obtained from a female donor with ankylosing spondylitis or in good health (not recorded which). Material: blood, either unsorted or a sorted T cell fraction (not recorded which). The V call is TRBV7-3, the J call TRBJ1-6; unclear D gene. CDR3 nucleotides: TGTGCCAGCAGGCCCATTGGGGTCAATAATTCACCCCTCCACTTT. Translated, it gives CASRPIGVNNSPLHF.